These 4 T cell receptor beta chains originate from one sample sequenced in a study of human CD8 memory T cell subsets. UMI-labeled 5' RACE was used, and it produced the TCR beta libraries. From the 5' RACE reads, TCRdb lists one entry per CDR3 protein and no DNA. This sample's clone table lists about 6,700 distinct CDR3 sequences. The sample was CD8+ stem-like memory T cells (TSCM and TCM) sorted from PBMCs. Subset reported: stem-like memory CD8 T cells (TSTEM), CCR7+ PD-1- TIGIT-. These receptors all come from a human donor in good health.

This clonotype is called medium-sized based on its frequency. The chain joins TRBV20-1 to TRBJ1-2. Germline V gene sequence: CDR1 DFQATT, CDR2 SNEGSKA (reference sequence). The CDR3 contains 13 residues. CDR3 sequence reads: CSARVGYKDGYTF.

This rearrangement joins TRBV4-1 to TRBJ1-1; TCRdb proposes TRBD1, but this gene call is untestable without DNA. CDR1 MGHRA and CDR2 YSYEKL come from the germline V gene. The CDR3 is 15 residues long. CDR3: CASSQAQGVRTEAFF.

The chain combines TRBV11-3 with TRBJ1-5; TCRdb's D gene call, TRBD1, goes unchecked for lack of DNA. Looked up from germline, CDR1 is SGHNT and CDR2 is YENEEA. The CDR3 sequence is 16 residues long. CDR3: CATLGEGGRCNQPQHF.

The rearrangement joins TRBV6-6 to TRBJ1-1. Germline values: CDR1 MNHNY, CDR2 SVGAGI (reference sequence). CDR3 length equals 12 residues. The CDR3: CASTPSATEAFF.